Each of the 20 T cell receptor beta chains below was sequenced from the same sample in a study of post-analysis software for immune sequencing data. Study-wide results and caveats: In patients, about 5 TRBV segments were more frequent than in controls, with TRBV5-6, TRBV5-1 and TRBV20-1 among them.

These receptors' antigens are unknown. Unique molecular identifiers tagged the TCR beta cDNA libraries. One entry per CDR3 protein results from TCRdb running MiXCR on the PCR reads. The sample contains hundreds of thousands of distinct CDR3 sequences, around 64% of which appear only once. The sequenced sample consisted of blood. The receptors come from a girl aged 2 to 9 with multiple sclerosis.

The V call is TRBV5-5, the J call TRBJ1-4; no reliable D call. Germline assignment: CDR1 SGHKS and CDR2 YYEKEE (reference sequence). Trimming took off 1 base at V and 1 base at J, with 8 bases between the two ends. This CDR3 is built from 15 residues. This CDR3 is CASSLQVETNEKLFF. CDR3 DNA: TGTGCCAGCAGCTTGCAGGTTGAAACTAATGAAAAACTGTTTTTT.

This clonotype appeared a few times. This chain joins TRBV6-5 and TRBJ2-1; TRBD2 might be the D (6 bases). CDR1 and CDR2 from the germline V gene are MNHEY and SVGAGI. The CDR3 is 14 residues long. V dropped 2 bases and J dropped 4 bases, with 9 bases sitting between them. CDR3 in DNA: TGTGCCAGCAGTTACCGGGGACTTTACAATGAGCAGTTCTTC. This gives the protein CASSYRGLYNEQFF.

This clonotype was seen a few times. The J gene is TRBJ2-5, the V gene TRBV4-3; D is uncertain. V shed 4 bases and J shed 7 bases, with 7 bases lying between them. This CDR3 spans 11 amino acids. Looked up from germline, CDR1 is LGHNA and CDR2 is YSLEER. DNA for the CDR3: TGCGCCAGCAGCCCTCCTTGGACCCAGTACTTC. Encoded protein: CASSPPWTQYF.

This chain joins TRBV25-1 and TRBJ2-1; D is perhaps TRBD2 (5 bases). The CDR3 loop spans 13 amino acids. The V end lost 4 bases, the J end lost 7 bases, and 11 bases lay between the germline ends. Germline V lookup: CDR1 MGHDK, CDR2 SYGVNS. The CDR3 region is CASSVKTGNEQFF. The CDR3 DNA reads TGTGCCAGCAGTGTCAAGACGGGGAATGAGCAGTTCTTC.

This chain connects TRBV7-2 to TRBJ1-1; 7 bases map to TRBD1. V lost 2 bases, J lost 0 bases, and 3 bases stayed unmatched. Germline loops: CDR1 SGHTA, CDR2 FQGNSA. The length of the CDR3 is 15 residues. The CDR3 sequence: CASSLTGEMNTEAFF. The CDR3, as DNA: TGTGCCAGCAGCTTAACAGGGGAGATGAACACTGAAGCTTTCTTT.

The J gene is TRBJ1-5, the V gene TRBV5-5; D gene uncertain. V lost 4 bases, J lost 5 bases, and 13 bases lay in between. This CDR3 comprises 14 residues. The germline gives CDR1 SGHKS, CDR2 YYEKEE (reference sequence). CDR3: CASSQSPEYQPQHF. DNA of the CDR3: TGTGCCAGCAGCCAAAGCCCAGAATATCAGCCCCAGCATTTT.

V is TRBV4-2 and J is TRBJ1-2; TRBD1 might be the D (5 bases). Germline V gives CDR1 LGHNA, CDR2 YNFKEQ. The CDR3 has 14 residues. Trimming removed 1 base from V and 4 bases from J, with 10 bases in between. In DNA, the CDR3 is TGTGCCAGCAGCCAAGGAAGACAGCCCTATGGCTACACCTTC. This sequence encodes CASSQGRQPYGYTF.

The J gene is TRBJ2-1, the V gene TRBV10-3; unclear D gene. In germline, CDR1 is ENHRY, CDR2 SYGVKD. The CDR3 is made up of 13 amino acids. The V end was cut by 0 bases, the J end by 11 bases, with 11 bases between. CDR3 residues: CAISESTGNKQFF. The CDR3 DNA reads as TGTGCCATCAGTGAGTCTACGGGTAATAAGCAGTTCTTC.

Only a few counts were recorded for this clonotype. This rearrangement joins TRBV18 to TRBJ1-2; no clear D gene. V was shortened by 5 bases and J by 4 bases, with 5 bases between the two germline ends. The CDR3 spans 11 residues. Germline V gene sequence: CDR1 KGHSH, CDR2 LQKENI. CDR3 amino acids: CASSALYGYTF. The CDR3 DNA reads as TGTGCCAGCTCAGCCCTCTATGGCTACACCTTC.

The chain couples TRBV20-1 to TRBJ2-5; 7 bases align to TRBD1. With V trimmed by 6 bases and J by 5 bases, 9 bases remained unmatched. The CDR3 consists of 13 residues. Per germline, CDR1 DFQATT and CDR2 SNEGSKA (reference sequence). The CDR3 spells CSAQGQIGETQYF. The CDR3 nucleotides read TGCAGTGCCCAGGGACAGATCGGGGAGACCCAGTACTTC.

This clonotype was observed a handful of times. This chain uses TRBV5-6 with TRBJ2-5; a weak D match, TRBD2 (5 bases). Looked up from germline, CDR1 is SGHDT and CDR2 is YYEEEE. The CDR3 runs to 15 residues. Trimming stripped 4 bases from V and 1 base from J, with 14 bases between. CDR3 protein: CASSLYRGLQETQYF. The CDR3 DNA reads TGTGCCAGCAGCCTCTATCGAGGGCTCCAAGAGACCCAGTACTTC.

The V call is TRBV20-1, the J call TRBJ2-3; D not certain. In germline, CDR1 is DFQATT, CDR2 SNEGSKA (reference sequence). The CDR3 length is 8 residues. The CDR3 protein is CSTDTQYF. CDR3 nucleotides: TGCAGCACAGATACGCAGTATTTT.

This chain uses TRBV3-1 with TRBJ2-5, with 7 bases identical to TRBD2. The J call could be wrong; TRBJ2-7 is a better fit for the DNA end. This CDR3 comprises 15 residues. Per the germline V gene, CDR1 is LGHDT and CDR2 is YNNKEL (reference sequence). CDR3 region: CASSQSGAGRGEQYF. For the CDR3, the DNA is TGTGCCAGCAGCCAGAGCGGGGCGGGAAGGGGCGAGCAGTACTTC.

This clonotype was observed a single time. The rearrangement joins TRBV5-1 to TRBJ2-3; 8 bases align to TRBD2. V was pared by 7 bases and J by 6 bases, with 10 bases of the junction left unmatched. The CDR3 covers 14 residues. Germline-derived CDR1 and CDR2 are SGHRS and YFSETQ. CDR3 sequence reads: CASRPGGAEDTQYF. The DNA of the CDR3 is TGCGCCAGCCGACCCGGGGGGGCGGAGGATACGCAGTATTTT.

The chain has TRBV3-1 and TRBJ2-5; D unclear. V was cut by 3 bases and J by 5 bases, with 22 bases left in between. Looked up from germline, CDR1 is LGHDT and CDR2 is YNNKEL (reference sequence). The CDR3 runs 17 residues. As DNA, the CDR3 is TGTGCCAGCAGCCAGTTCCTCACCGGGTCACCAACGGAGACCCAGTACTTC. Translated: CASSQFLTGSPTETQYF.

The chain carries TRBV7-3 and TRBJ2-2; the D call may be TRBD1 or TRBD2 (5 bases each). V lost 4 bases to trimming and J lost 11 bases, with 14 bases between them. The CDR3 extends over 13 amino acids. The germline V gene encodes CDR1 SGHTA and CDR2 FQGTGA. The CDR3 reads CASSSPGTGELFF. In DNA, the CDR3 is TGTGCCAGCAGCTCCCCGGGGACGGGTGAGCTGTTTTTT.

This chain uses TRBV30 with TRBJ2-1, with D possibly being TRBD2 (5 bases). Trimming shortened V by 2 bases and J by 7 bases, and 12 bases separated the two germline ends. Germline V gene data show CDR1 as GTSNPN and CDR2 as SVGIG (reference sequence). The length of the CDR3 is 13 residues. The CDR3: CAWSPDSLNEQFF. CDR3 DNA: TGTGCCTGGAGTCCGGACTCTCTGAATGAGCAGTTCTTC.

The chain joins TRBV7-9 to TRBJ2-1; TRBD2 aligns across 8 bases. CDR1 is SEHNR, CDR2 FQNEAQ, per germline (reference sequence). The CDR3 loop spans 16 amino acids. The V gene end was trimmed by 5 bases and the J gene end by 2 bases; junction bases not matched to a gene: 8. The CDR3 nucleotides are TGTGCCAGCAGCGGTCGTCTAGCGGGCACCTACAATGAGCAGTTCTTC. This translates into CASSGRLAGTYNEQFF. Full variable domain (rest looked up from reference TRBV7-9 and TRBJ2-1): DTGVSQNPRHKITKRGQNVTFRCDPISEHNRLYWYRQTLGQGPEFLTYFQNEAQLEKSRLLSDRFSAERPKGSFSTLEIQRTEQGDSAMYLCASSGRLAGTYNEQFFGPGTRLTVL.

The chain employs TRBV3-1 and TRBJ2-2, with 7 bases fitting TRBD2. Trimming removed 4 bases from V and 1 base from J; junction bases left unmatched: 3. Germline V gives CDR1 LGHDT, CDR2 YNNKEL (reference sequence). The CDR3 covers 15 residues. CDR3: CASSRASGNTGELFF. The DNA for the CDR3 is TGTGCCAGCAGCCGGGCTAGCGGGAACACCGGGGAGCTGTTTTTT.

The V gene is TRBV7-2, the J gene TRBJ2-1; 9 bases are a match to TRBD1. This CDR3 contains 14 residues. Germline CDR1 and CDR2: SGHTA and FQGNSA. V shed 3 bases and J 6 bases; nucleotides not matched to a gene: 3. The DNA for the CDR3 is TGTGCCAGCAGCTTCGGGACAGGGAGCAATGAGCAGTTCTTC. Amino acids: CASSFGTGSNEQFF.